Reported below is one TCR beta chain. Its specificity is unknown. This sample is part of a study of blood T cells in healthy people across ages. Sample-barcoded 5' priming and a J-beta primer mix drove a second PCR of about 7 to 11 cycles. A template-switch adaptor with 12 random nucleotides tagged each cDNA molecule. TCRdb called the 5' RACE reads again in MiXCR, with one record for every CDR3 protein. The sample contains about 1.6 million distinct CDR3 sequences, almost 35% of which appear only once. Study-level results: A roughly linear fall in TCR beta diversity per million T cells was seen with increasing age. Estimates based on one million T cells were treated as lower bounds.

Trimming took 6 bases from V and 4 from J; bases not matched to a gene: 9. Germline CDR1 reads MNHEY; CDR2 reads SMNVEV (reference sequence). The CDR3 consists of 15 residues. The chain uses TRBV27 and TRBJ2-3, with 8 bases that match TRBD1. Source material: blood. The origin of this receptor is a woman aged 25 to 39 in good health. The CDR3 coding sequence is TGTGCCAGCAGGAGGACAGGGTCGTTCGCAGATACGCAGTATTTT. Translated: CASRRTGSFADTQYF.